What follows are 20 T cell receptor beta chains derived from one specimen sequenced in a study of T cells after yellow fever vaccination. TCRdb re-called the 5' RACE reads through MiXCR, storing one row per CDR3 protein. The data contain 300,000 to 450,000 distinct CDR3 sequences, 7% to 10% of them singletons. The specimen was PBMCs, collected around 45 days after the first yellow fever vaccination. The receptor source for this set is a man in his late teens or twenties who received the YFV17D yellow fever vaccine.

This clonotype was observed a handful of times. This chain joins TRBV6-1 and TRBJ2-6; D unresolved. Germline V gene data show CDR1 as MNHNS and CDR2 as SASEGT. The CDR3 length is 15 residues. V was trimmed by 8 bases and J by 3 bases, leaving 14 bases between them. The CDR3 here is CASGLGVGGANVLTF. The CDR3, as DNA: TGTGCCAGCGGCCTGGGCGTGGGTGGGGCCAACGTCCTGACTTTC.

V gene TRBV6-1 combines with J gene TRBJ1-1; 8 nucleotides line up with TRBD1. From germline, CDR1 is MNHNS and CDR2 SASEGT. The CDR3 is 14 amino acids. J lost 4 bases, V lost 5 bases, and 6 bases had no gene match. The CDR3 protein is CASSPNRGGTEAFF. The CDR3 DNA sequence: TGTGCCAGCAGTCCTAACAGGGGGGGCACTGAAGCTTTCTTT.

This clonotype was detected only a few times. The rearrangement joins TRBV12-3 or TRBV12-4 to TRBJ1-6; D possibly corresponds to TRBD1 (6 bases). Trimming stripped 2 bases from V and 7 bases from J, with 12 bases between. This CDR3 has 15 residues. The CDR3 region is CASSLTGAWNSPLHF. The CDR3 region has the DNA TGTGCCAGCAGTTTAACGGGGGCCTGGAATTCACCCCTCCACTTT.

V gene TRBV29-1 combines with J gene TRBJ2-5, with D perhaps matching TRBD2 (6 bases). Germline V gene data show CDR1 as SQVTM and CDR2 as ANQGSEA. Deletions cut 1 base from V and 5 bases from J, with 14 bases between. This CDR3 has 14 residues. The CDR3 sequence: CSVEGLAVIETQYF. The DNA for the CDR3 is TGCAGCGTTGAAGGGTTAGCGGTGATTGAGACCCAGTACTTC.

This clonotype turned up a few times. The chain joins TRBV7-9 to TRBJ2-3; 13 bases align to TRBD2. V shed 4 bases and J 5 bases; nucleotides not matched to a gene: 9. The CDR3 loop spans 17 amino acids. CDR1 is SEHNR and CDR2 is FQNEAQ in the germline V gene (reference sequence). As DNA, the CDR3 is TGTGCCAGCAGCTCCGGGACTAGCGGGGTAGGGGTAGATACGCAGTATTTT. Amino acids: CASSSGTSGVGVDTQYF. Using reference TRBV7-9 and TRBJ2-3 for the parts outside the CDR3, the full variable domain is DTGVSQNPRHKITKRGQNVTFRCDPISEHNRLYWYRQTLGQGPEFLTYFQNEAQLEKSRLLSDRFSAERPKGSFSTLEIQRTEQGDSAMYLCASSSGTSGVGVDTQYFGPGTRLTVL.

This clonotype was detected many times. V is TRBV7-2 and J is TRBJ1-1; D is unresolved. The CDR3 contains 14 residues. V lost 6 bases to trimming and J lost 3 bases, with 14 bases between them. Germline V gives CDR1 SGHTA, CDR2 FQGNSA. In DNA, the CDR3 is TGTGCCAGCAGTCTACACATGGGAGACACTGAAGCTTTCTTT. Translation: CASSLHMGDTEAFF. The whole variable domain, filled in from reference TRBV7-2 and TRBJ1-1, reads GAGVSQSPSNKVTEKGKDVELRCDPISGHTALYWYRQSLGQGLEFLIYFQGNSAPDKSGLPSDRFSAERTGGSVSTLTIQRTQQEDSAVYLCASSLHMGDTEAFFGQGTRLTVV.

This clonotype showed up just a few times. The DNA for the CDR3 is TGCAGTGCTAGAGGACGGGCTTTGGATACGCAGTATTTT. Translation gives CSARGRALDTQYF. The chain carries TRBV20-1 and TRBJ2-3; D gene uncertain. Germline lookup yields CDR1 DFQATT and CDR2 SNEGSKA (reference sequence). V lost 1 base and J lost 6, with 11 bases in between. The length of the CDR3 is 13 residues.

Only a few counts were recorded for this clonotype. V gene TRBV18 combines with J gene TRBJ2-7, with TRBD2 as a possible D gene (5 bases). The V end lost 3 bases, the J end lost 2 bases, and 8 bases lay between the germline ends. The CDR3 sequence is 13 residues long. Per the germline V gene, CDR1 is KGHSH and CDR2 is LQKENI. CDR3 nucleotide sequence: TGTGCCAGCTCACCGGACGGGACCTACGAGCAGTACTTC. Its protein product is CASSPDGTYEQYF.

Only a few counts were recorded for this clonotype. This chain uses TRBV5-1 with TRBJ2-7; D remains unclear. Germline CDR1 SGHRS, CDR2 YFSETQ. Deletions cut 0 bases from V and 3 bases from J, with 7 bases between. This CDR3 is built from 13 residues. The CDR3 DNA reads as TGCGCCAGCAGCTTGGACGGAATCTACGAGCAGTACTTC. It specifies CASSLDGIYEQYF.

This clonotype was detected a few times. This chain connects TRBV6-5 to TRBJ1-3, with TRBD1 identical over 8 bases. Germline V CDR1 and CDR2: MNHEY, SVGAGI. Trimming took 0 bases from V and 0 from J; bases not matched to a gene: 4. This CDR3 has 17 amino acids. CDR3 in amino acids: CASSYSGTGFSGNTIYF. The DNA for the CDR3 is TGTGCCAGCAGTTACTCGGGGACAGGATTCTCTGGAAACACCATATATTTT.

This chain joins TRBV7-2 and TRBJ2-5, with no clear D. Deletions cut 3 bases from V and 5 bases from J, with 19 bases between. Germline values: CDR1 SGHTA, CDR2 FQGNSA. The CDR3 totals 16 residues. In DNA, the CDR3 is TGTGCCAGCAGCTTCCGTACGTGGGGTGGGCGCGAGACCCAGTACTTC. This translates into CASSFRTWGGRETQYF. Combining the CDR3 with reference TRBV7-2 and TRBJ2-5 gives the whole variable domain GAGVSQSPSNKVTEKGKDVELRCDPISGHTALYWYRQSLGQGLEFLIYFQGNSAPDKSGLPSDRFSAERTGGSVSTLTIQRTQQEDSAVYLCASSFRTWGGRETQYFGPGTRLLVL.

This clonotype has ten or more counts. At one end, the junction sequence differs from germline, possibly due to a read error. This sequence joins TRBV7-9 and TRBJ1-1; unclear D gene. The CDR3 runs to 13 residues. Germline V gives CDR1 SEHNR, CDR2 FQNEAQ (reference sequence). The CDR3 region is CASSLSLNTEAFF. The CDR3 bases are TGCGCCAGCAGCTTGTCTCTGAACACTGAAGCTTTCTTT.

There are a few counts of this clonotype. The V call is TRBV6-2 or TRBV6-3, the J call TRBJ2-6; perhaps D is TRBD1 or TRBD2 (5 bases each). Germline V gives CDR1 MNHEY, CDR2 SVGEGT. The CDR3 covers 18 residues. V was cut by 1 base and J by 3 bases, with 16 bases left in between. CDR3 sequence reads: CASSYYGTQPFGANVLTF. In DNA form, the CDR3 reads TGTGCCAGCAGTTACTACGGGACCCAGCCTTTTGGGGCCAACGTCCTGACTTTC.

This clonotype has more than one count but fewer than ten. The chain joins TRBV19 to TRBJ2-7; D possibly corresponds to TRBD2 (7 bases). V gave up 3 bases and J gave up 7 bases, with 13 bases separating them. This CDR3 spans 13 amino acids. Germline CDR1 is LNHDA and CDR2 is SQIVND (reference sequence). The CDR3 loop reads CASSIRGAEEQYV. In DNA form, the CDR3 reads TGTGCCAGTAGTATCCGGGGGGCGGAGGAGCAGTACGTC.

There are many counts of this clonotype. The CDR3 sequence: CSARSYRATGELFF. CDR3 nucleotides: TGCAGTGCTAGATCGTACAGGGCCACCGGGGAGCTGTTTTTT. The rearrangement uses TRBV20-1 and TRBJ2-2; tentatively, D is TRBD1 (6 bases). Trimming cost V 2 bases and J 4 bases, with 11 bases left between them. The germline V gene encodes CDR1 DFQATT and CDR2 SNEGSKA (reference sequence). The CDR3 is 14 amino acids.

The chain combines TRBV20-1 with TRBJ1-1; TRBD1 might be the D (5 bases). Germline loops: CDR1 DFQATT, CDR2 SNEGSKA (reference sequence). CDR3 size: 12 residues. Trimming took 3 bases from V and 2 from J, leaving 7 bases between them. CDR3 DNA: TGCAGTGCTAGGCAGGGAAACACTGAAGCTTTCTTT. It specifies CSARQGNTEAFF.

This clonotype was seen a few times. CDR3 in amino acids: CASSSTPGLEYTDTQYF. CDR3 coding DNA: TGTGCCAGCAGCTCTACCCCGGGACTAGAATACACAGATACGCAGTATTTT. This sequence joins TRBV5-4 and TRBJ2-3; 8 positions agree with TRBD2. This CDR3 has 17 residues. V trimming: 3 bases; J trimming: 2 bases; junction bases outside the gene matches: 11. Looked up from germline, CDR1 is SGHNT and CDR2 is YYREEE (reference sequence).

This clonotype has a handful of counts. This sequence joins TRBV7-2 and TRBJ2-1; D possibly matches TRBD1 or TRBD2 (5 bases each). Trimming left V 1 base short and J 6 bases short, with 16 bases between. The CDR3 length is 16 residues. CDR1 and CDR2 from the germline V gene are SGHTA and FQGNSA. The chain's CDR3 is CASSLGDGAGGNEQFF. Written as DNA, the CDR3 is TGTGCCAGCAGCTTAGGCGACGGGGCCGGCGGCAATGAGCAGTTCTTC.

This chain uses TRBV29-1 with TRBJ1-1, with D maybe TRBD1 (5 bases). The V gene lost 7 bases and the J gene lost 10 bases, with 13 bases spanning the gap. CDR1 is SQVTM, CDR2 ANQGSEA, per germline. The length of the CDR3 is 10 residues. CDR3 region: CSGGRERAFF. CDR3 nucleotide sequence: TGCAGCGGGGGGAGGGAACGAGCTTTCTTT. Full variable domain (missing parts from reference TRBV29-1 and TRBJ1-1): SAVISQKPSRDICQRGTSLTIQCQVDSQVTMMFWYRQQPGQSLTLIATANQGSEATYESGFVIDKFPISRPNLTFSTLTVSNMSPEDSSIYLCSGGRERAFFGQGTRLTVV.

The J gene is TRBJ1-3, the V gene TRBV27; tentatively, D is TRBD1 (6 bases). The V and J ends lost 4 bases and 4 bases respectively, with 8 bases between them. Germline CDR1 MNHEY, CDR2 SMNVEV (reference sequence). This CDR3 comprises 13 residues. CDR3 residues: CASSSTGGNTIYF. CDR3 DNA sequence: TGTGCCAGCAGTTCGACAGGCGGAAACACCATATATTTT.